Listed below are T cell receptor beta chains from one sample, sequenced in a study of blood T cells in healthy people across ages. One entry per CDR3 protein results from TCRdb running MiXCR on the 5' RACE reads. The sample lists about 1.5 million distinct CDR3 sequences, around 42% occurring once. Sequenced: blood. These receptors originate from a woman under 30 in good health. Each CDR3 is given with its conserved first and last residue. A D gene is named only where the DNA matches it firmly. Only some rows state a clone size, as once, few, many or a class for expanded clones.

j_call v_call d_call clone_size cdr3_nt cdr3_aa
TRBJ2-5 TRBV12-3/TRBV12-4 TRBD2 few TGTGCCAGCAGCCCGAGCGGGAGTCAGACCCAGTACTTC CASSPSGSQTQYF
TRBJ2-7 TRBV7-6 - - TGTGCCAGCAGCTTAGCTGCAGGGTTCGATAATGAGCAGTACTTC CASSLAAGFDNEQYF
TRBJ2-3 TRBV27 - few TGTGCCAGCAGTCCCCGACGAAAGGGGATCACAGATACGCAGTATTTT CASSPRRKGITDTQYF
TRBJ2-3 TRBV6-1 TRBD2 - TGTGCCAGCCGCAGACTAGCGCAACCGAGCACAGATACGCAGTATTTT CASRRLAQPSTDTQYF
TRBJ2-1 TRBV4-1 - - TGCGCCAGCAGCCAAGAAGGGAGAACCGGCCATTATGAGCAGTTCTTC CASSQEGRTGHYEQFF
TRBJ2-3 TRBV13 TRBD2 few TGTGCCAGCAGCTCTCGAGCGGGGGGGCCGACAGATACGCAGTATTTT CASSSRAGGPTDTQYF
TRBJ2-3 TRBV6-5 TRBD2 - TGTGCCAGCAGTTACTTGGGACTAGCGGTTAGCACAGATACGCAGTATTTT CASSYLGLAVSTDTQYF
TRBJ1-2 TRBV30 - few TGTGCCTGGATGCCACGGGAGAGGGATGGCTACACCTTC CAWMPRERDGYTF
TRBJ1-1 TRBV12-3/TRBV12-4 TRBD1 few TGTGCCAGCCGACAGGGAAGAGGCACTGAAGCTTTCTTT CASRQGRGTEAFF
TRBJ2-7 TRBV12-3/TRBV12-4 - - TGTGCCAGCAGTGCCAGGAATACCTACGAGCAGTACTTC CASSARNTYEQYF
TRBJ2-6 TRBV7-2 - - TGTGCCAGCAGCCCGGCCCTCGGGGCCAACGTCCTGACTTTC CASSPALGANVLTF
TRBJ2-2 TRBV11-2 - once TGTGCCAGCAGCCGAAGGGGAGTGAACACCGGGGAGCTGTTTTTT CASSRRGVNTGELFF
TRBJ2-7 TRBV6-1 - few TGTGCCAGCAGTCGTCTGGGGGAGACCACCTACGAGCAGTACTTC CASSRLGETTYEQYF
TRBJ1-5 TRBV20-1 - - TGCAGTGCTAGAGATCTCAGGTCGGATCAGCCCCAGCATTTT CSARDLRSDQPQHF
TRBJ2-5 TRBV2 TRBD2 - TGTGCCAGCAGAGAAGCGGGACGGGAGACCCAGTACTTC CASREAGRETQYF
TRBJ2-1 TRBV20-1 - few TGCAGTGCTTGGGGCTCCGGCAATGAGCAGTTCTTC CSAWGSGNEQFF
TRBJ2-6 TRBV5-1 - once TGCGCCAGCAGCTTGGGGACCCAGGGGTCCCCATACTCTGGGGCCAACGTCCTGACTTTC CASSLGTQGSPYSGANVLTF
TRBJ1-4 TRBV6-5 - - TGTGCCAGCAGTTCCAGCCGCCCCGGGGAAAAACTGTTTTTT CASSSSRPGEKLFF
TRBJ1-2 TRBV15 - few TGTGCCACCGGTGATCATGACGGCCCGGGCTACACCTTC CATGDHDGPGYTF
TRBJ2-7 TRBV18 TRBD2 - TGTGCCAGCTCACCACAGGTAGGCGGGGGGGCCTACGAGCAGTACTTC CASSPQVGGGAYEQYF
TRBJ1-2 TRBV20-1 - few TGCAGTGCTAGAACAGGGAACTATGGCTACACCTTC CSARTGNYGYTF
TRBJ2-5 TRBV28 TRBD1 - TGTGCCAGCGGGCCTACGGGGACAGGGCGGGAGACCCAGTACTTC CASGPTGTGRETQYF
TRBJ2-1 TRBV7-2 TRBD1 once TGTGCCAGCAGCTTAGAAGGACAGGGAGGTTACGAGCAGTTCTTC CASSLEGQGGYEQFF
TRBJ2-3 TRBV20-1 - few TGCAGTGCTAGACCTACTAGATTACCCGCAGATACGCAGTATTTT CSARPTRLPADTQYF
TRBJ2-1 TRBV4-2 - few TGTGCCAGCAGCCAAGAGGGAGTTTACAATGAGCAGTTCTTC CASSQEGVYNEQFF
TRBJ2-7 TRBV20-1 - few TGCAGTGCCAGCGACCTTCCTGGGGAGCAGTACTTC CSASDLPGEQYF
TRBJ2-7 TRBV12-3/TRBV12-4 - - TGTGCCAGCAGTATATCGGCCAGTTACGAGCAGTACTTC CASSISASYEQYF
TRBJ2-5 TRBV5-4 TRBD2 few TGTGCCAGCAGCTGGGCCGTAGCGGGGTTTCAAGAGACCCAGTACTTC CASSWAVAGFQETQYF
TRBJ1-5 TRBV28 TRBD1 - TGTGCCAGCAAGGCCGGGACAGGGGGCCCCACTAGGCAGCCCCAGCATTTT CASKAGTGGPTRQPQHF
TRBJ2-7 TRBV21-1 - - TGTGCCAGCAGCAAGCACTACGAGCAGTACTTC CASSKHYEQYF
TRBJ2-7 TRBV2 - - TGTGCCAGCAGTACACGGGAACTCTCCTACGAGCAGTACTTC CASSTRELSYEQYF
TRBJ2-5 TRBV24-1 TRBD1 - TGTGACACCAGTGACCCCGGACAGGGGTTAGAGACCCAGTACTTC CDTSDPGQGLETQYF
TRBJ1-2 TRBV29-1 - few TGCAGCGTTCCCACAGGCTCTAACTATGGCTACACCTTC CSVPTGSNYGYTF
TRBJ2-7 TRBV7-9 - - TGTGCCAGCAGCTTCGATGTCATGTACAATGAGCAGTACTTC CASSFDVMYNEQYF
TRBJ2-2 TRBV24-1 TRBD2 - TGTGCCACCAGTGGAGTAGCGGGGGGCCCGTCGTCCGGGGAGCTGTTTTTT CATSGVAGGPSSGELFF
TRBJ1-4 TRBV7-9 - - TGTGCCAGCAGCTTAGTCTTGGTAGGGCCGGATGAAAAACTGTTTTTT CASSLVLVGPDEKLFF
TRBJ2-5 TRBV2 - - TGTGCCAGCAGAATGGAGGGGCAAGAGACCCAGTACTTC CASRMEGQETQYF
TRBJ1-2 TRBV3-1 - - TGTGCCAGCAGCCCGCCCGGGGGGGGATCTGGCTTCACCTTC CASSPPGGGSGFTF
TRBJ2-3 TRBV9 - many TGTGCCAGCAGCGTAGAAGCAGATACGCAGTATTTT CASSVEADTQYF
TRBJ2-3 TRBV5-1 TRBD2 - TGCGCCAGCAGCTCGCGACTAGCGGGGGGCAGGGATACGCAGTATTTT CASSSRLAGGRDTQYF